A selection of T cell receptor beta chains follows, all from one sample in a study of shared clonotypes between healthy human individuals. Clones were sequenced by immunoSEQ multiplex PCR, and TCRdb holds only the in-frame ones, with some missing. Among about 490,000 clones listed, approximately 81% were seen once. The material sequenced was PBMCs. These receptors came from a woman aged 40 to 55 in good health. Some clones in this sample may be carry-over from other donors' samples. Each CDR3 is given with its conserved first and last residue. D genes are given only for firm matches. Clone size is shown for a subset of rows, as once, few, many or a class of expanded clone.

TRBJ2-1 TRBV7-2 TRBD2 NA CASSSRTSGRVNEQFF TGTGCCAGCAGCTCTCGGACTAGCGGGAGGGTTAATGAGCAGTTCTTC
TRBJ1-1 TRBV5-1 NA many CASNLRGGTEAFF TGCGCCAGCAACCTCCGGGGGGGCACTGAAGCTTTCTTT
TRBJ2-7 TRBV10-3 NA NA CAISESRQDYEQYF TGTGCCATCAGTGAGTCGAGGCAGGACTACGAGCAGTACTTC
TRBJ2-1 TRBV5-4 TRBD1 NA CASSSDRASSYNEQFF TGTGCCAGCAGCTCGGACAGGGCGAGCTCCTACAATGAGCAGTTCTTC
TRBJ2-7 TRBV4-1 NA once CASSQGLAYEQYF TGCGCCAGCAGCCAAGGACTAGCCTACGAGCAGTACTTC
TRBJ2-2 TRBV7-2 TRBD2 NA CASRPGLAGTGELFF TGTGCCAGCAGGCCAGGACTAGCGGGTACCGGGGAGCTGTTTTTT
TRBJ2-7 TRBV4-2 NA NA CASSQDGGSYEQYF TGTGCCAGCAGCCAGGACGGAGGATCCTACGAGCAGTACTTC
TRBJ2-3 TRBV7-2 TRBD2 NA CASSLGSLAGGITDTQYF TGTGCCAGCAGCTTAGGTTCCCTAGCGGGAGGTATAACAGATACGCAGTATTTT
TRBJ1-1 TRBV7-2 NA NA CASSSQYTSEAFF TGTGCCAGCAGTTCCCAGTACACTAGTGAAGCTTTCTTT
TRBJ2-5 TRBV5-4 NA few CASSLGLTAETQYF TGTGCCAGCAGCTTGGGTTTAACGGCAGAGACCCAGTACTTC
TRBJ2-7 TRBV10-3 TRBD2 NA CAISEGLVLAGSYEQYF TGTGCCATCAGTGAGGGCCTTGTGCTAGCGGGGTCCTACGAGCAGTACTTC
TRBJ2-7 TRBV29-1 TRBD2 NA CSVAPAGVSYEQYF TGCAGCGTTGCCCCAGCGGGAGTTTCCTACGAGCAGTACTTC
TRBJ1-1 TRBV29-1 NA NA CSVTLQGAEAFF TGCAGCGTGACCCTACAGGGCGCTGAAGCTTTCTTT
TRBJ2-7 TRBV13 TRBD2 NA CASSPGLVHEQYF TGTGCCAGCAGCCCCGGACTAGTCCACGAGCAGTACTTC
TRBJ1-1 TRBV29-1 TRBD1 NA CSAQRQGNTEAFF TGCAGCGCCCAGCGACAGGGGAACACTGAAGCTTTCTTT
TRBJ1-5 TRBV7-2 NA NA CASSLEVRIAQPQHF TGTGCCAGCAGCTTAGAAGTCCGAATCGCGCAGCCCCAGCATTTT
TRBJ1-1 TRBV30 NA NA CAWFQQGLNTEAFF TGTGCCTGGTTCCAGCAGGGGTTGAACACTGAAGCTTTCTTT
TRBJ2-3 TRBV28 TRBD1 NA CASSNRDREADTQYF TGTGCCAGCAGTAACCGGGACAGGGAAGCAGATACGCAGTATTTT
TRBJ1-4 TRBV14 NA NA CASSQDTGYANEKLFF TGTGCCAGCAGCCAAGACACCGGATATGCTAATGAAAAACTGTTTTTT
TRBJ2-1 TRBV4-1 NA NA CASSQGENSYNEQFF TGCGCCAGCAGCCAAGGGGAGAACTCCTACAATGAGCAGTTCTTC
TRBJ2-3 TRBV12-2 NA NA CARRSTDTQYF TGTGCAAGGCGGTCCACAGATACGCAGTATTTT
TRBJ2-7 TRBV7-2 TRBD1 NA CASSLGGGGTYEQYF TGTGCCAGCAGCTTAGGAGGGGGCGGAACCTACGAGCAGTACTTC
TRBJ2-2 TRBV6-4 NA NA CASSDSGENTGELFF TGTGCCAGCAGTGACTCTGGGGAGAACACCGGGGAGCTGTTTTTT
TRBJ1-1 TRBV5-1 NA NA CASRSRERTEAFF TGCGCCAGTCGGAGCAGGGAACGCACTGAAGCTTTCTTT
TRBJ1-1 TRBV5-1 NA NA CASSAREYTEAFF TGCGCCAGCAGCGCAAGGGAGTACACTGAAGCTTTCTTT
TRBJ1-1 TRBV11-1 NA NA CASSLIGQRDTEAFF TGTGCCAGCAGCTTAATTGGACAGAGAGACACTGAAGCTTTCTTT
TRBJ2-2 TRBV18 TRBD1 NA CASSANQGATGELFF TGTGCCAGCTCAGCGAACCAGGGGGCGACCGGGGAGCTGTTTTTT